These 26 T cell receptor beta chains were sequenced from one sample in a study of control samples from healthy donors and cancer patients. Produced via immunoSEQ multiplex PCR; TCRdb's table is partial and in-frame only. The repertoire holds roughly 120,000 clones, over 90% seen once, with 2.6% in the top ten. The sequenced sample was blood. The receptors come from a man aged 30-40 years in good health.

The V call is TRBV6-5, the J call TRBJ1-2; D is uncertain. Trimming took 6 bases from V and 7 from J, leaving 15 bases between them. Germline lookup yields CDR1 MNHEY and CDR2 SVGAGI. CDR3 length: 13 residues. The CDR3: CASRTGLSIGYTF. The DNA for the CDR3 is TGTGCCAGCAGGACGGGGTTATCTATTGGCTACACCTTC.

This chain connects TRBV2 to TRBJ2-3; 8 bases map to TRBD2. Germline values: CDR1 SNHLY, CDR2 FYNNEI. This CDR3 is 15 amino acids long. The V gene end was trimmed by 9 bases and the J gene end by 1 base; junction bases not matched to a gene: 9. The CDR3 sequence: CASHGSGGRTDTQYF. For the CDR3, the DNA is TGTGCCAGTCACGGGTCGGGGGGGCGCACAGATACGCAGTATTTT. Complete variable domain (other parts from reference TRBV2 and TRBJ2-3): EPEVTQTPSHQVTQMGQEVILRCVPISNHLYFYWYRQILGQKVEFLVSFYNNEISEKSEIFDDQFSVERPDGSNFTLKIRSTKLEDSAMYFCASHGSGGRTDTQYFGPGTRLTVL.

J is TRBJ2-7 and V is TRBV27, with D possibly TRBD2 on 5 matching bases. Deletions cut 5 bases from V and 3 bases from J, with 11 bases between. This CDR3 region has 13 residues. Germline lookup yields CDR1 MNHEY and CDR2 SMNVEV (reference sequence). The CDR3 here is CASSPFGDYEQYF. Here the CDR3 DNA reads TGTGCCAGCAGTCCCTTCGGGGACTACGAGCAGTACTTC.

V is TRBV10-2 and J is TRBJ1-5; 9 bases align to TRBD1. The ends lost 4 bases at V and 7 bases at J; junction bases unmatched: 5. The CDR3 length is 14 residues. CDR1 and CDR2 (germline): WSHSY, SAAADI. CDR3 residues: CASSGDRVVQPQHF. The CDR3 bases are TGCGCCAGCAGTGGGGACAGGGTGGTCCAGCCCCAGCATTTT.

The chain carries TRBV2 and TRBJ1-1, with D maybe TRBD1 (5 bases). The germline V gene has CDR1 SNHLY and CDR2 FYNNEI. The CDR3 spans 14 residues. Trimming removed 7 bases from V and 4 bases from J, with 16 bases in between. Written as DNA, the CDR3 is TGTGCCAGCATCGGGGGTCGAAGGGCCACTGAAGCTTTCTTT. It encodes CASIGGRRATEAFF.

This chain links TRBV5-6 with TRBJ1-2, with TRBD1 as a possible D gene (5 bases). Between the trimmed V and J ends, which lost 2 bases and 4 bases, there was a span of 18 bases. This CDR3 region has 16 residues. CDR1 SGHDT and CDR2 YYEEEE come from the germline V gene. The CDR3 coding sequence is TGTGCCAGCAGCTTCGGGCGGCAAGGGGTCCCCTATGGCTACACCTTC. It translates to CASSFGRQGVPYGYTF.

The chain is built from TRBV6-5 and TRBJ1-2, with a possible D match to TRBD1 (6 bases). CDR3 length equals 15 residues. The germline V and J ends were trimmed by 6 bases and 8 bases, with 22 bases remaining between them. The germline V gene encodes CDR1 MNHEY and CDR2 SVGAGI. The CDR3 DNA reads as TGTGCCAGCAGGGCCCCAACGGGGGGCCTTATAGGCTACACCTTC. Amino acid sequence: CASRAPTGGLIGYTF.

The chain is built from TRBV3-1 (or the pseudogene TRBV3-2) and TRBJ2-6, with D possibly TRBD1 on 5 matching bases. Trimming took 4 bases from V and 0 from J, leaving 19 bases between them. Looked up from germline, CDR1 is LGHDT and CDR2 is YNNKEL (reference sequence). The CDR3 length is 19 residues. The CDR3: CASSPFPLLTGSGANVLTF. The CDR3 nucleotides read TGTGCCAGCAGCCCCTTTCCGTTATTAACAGGCTCTGGGGCCAACGTCCTGACTTTC.

J is TRBJ2-7 and V is TRBV6-1; D is possibly TRBD1 or TRBD2 (6 bases each). The length of the CDR3 is 13 residues. Trimming removed 2 bases from V and 10 bases from J, with 15 bases in between. Germline V lookup: CDR1 MNHNS, CDR2 SASEGT. Here the CDR3 reads CASSEWGAEAQYF. The CDR3 nucleotides are TGTGCCAGCAGTGAATGGGGGGCGGAGGCACAGTACTTC.

The V gene is TRBV24-1, the J gene TRBJ2-3, with 8 bases lining up with TRBD1. From germline, CDR1 is KGHDR and CDR2 SFDVKD. The CDR3 runs to 16 residues. V dropped 3 bases and J dropped 3; count of bases not matched to a gene: 7. CDR3 sequence (DNA): TGTGCCACCAGTGATCCCCAGGGGGCAGGAACAGATACGCAGTATTTT. Amino acids: CATSDPQGAGTDTQYF.

The genes are TRBV2 and TRBJ2-2; the match to TRBD1 covers 9 bases. Trimming took 7 bases from V and 7 from J; bases not matched to a gene: 13. CDR1 is SNHLY and CDR2 is FYNNEI in the germline V gene. The CDR3 is made up of 16 amino acids. This CDR3 reads CASTIGTGFGHGELFF. The CDR3 bases are TGTGCCAGCACCATAGGGACAGGGTTCGGGCACGGGGAGCTGTTTTTT.

The chain recombines TRBV6-5 with TRBJ1-1; unclear D gene. The CDR3 is made up of 14 amino acids. Trimming cost V 5 bases and J 4 bases, with 14 bases left between them. Germline V gene data show CDR1 as MNHEY and CDR2 as SVGAGI. CDR3 sequence: CASSPQEGFTEAFF. In DNA, the CDR3 is TGTGCCAGCAGTCCGCAGGAAGGGTTCACTGAAGCTTTCTTT.

This chain connects TRBV28 to TRBJ2-7, with D perhaps matching TRBD1 (6 bases). Germline V CDR1 and CDR2: MDHEN, SYDVKM. The V end lost 7 bases, the J end lost 2 bases, and 15 bases lay between the germline ends. The CDR3 sequence is 14 residues long. CDR3 DNA sequence: TGTGCCAGCACCGCCGACAGGACACCCTACGAGCAGTACTTC. This translates into CASTADRTPYEQYF. Full variable domain (rest looked up from reference TRBV28 and TRBJ2-7): DVKVTQSSRYLVKRTGEKVFLECVQDMDHENMFWYRQDPGLGLRLIYFSYDVKMKEKGDIPEGYSVSREKKERFSLILESASTNQTSMYLCASTADRTPYEQYFGPGTRLTVT.

The chain joins TRBV29-1 to TRBJ1-1; D possibly corresponds to TRBD1 (5 bases). In germline, CDR1 is SQVTM, CDR2 ANQGSEA. This CDR3 contains 12 residues. V was clipped by 6 bases and J by 6 bases, with 14 bases between them. CDR3 nucleotide sequence: TGCAGCGTCAGCGGTGGGGGGGCTGAAGCTTTCTTT. This gives the protein CSVSGGGAEAFF. Variable domain in full (rest from reference TRBV29-1 and TRBJ1-1): SAVISQKPSRDICQRGTSLTIQCQVDSQVTMMFWYRQQPGQSLTLIATANQGSEATYESGFVIDKFPISRPNLTFSTLTVSNMSPEDSSIYLCSVSGGGAEAFFGQGTRLTVV.

The count of this clone is one. The V call is TRBV11-3, the J call TRBJ1-5; D is possibly TRBD1 (6 bases). This CDR3 comprises 19 residues. Looked up from germline, CDR1 is SGHNT and CDR2 is YENEEA. V dropped 3 bases and J dropped 4 bases, with 25 bases sitting between them. In DNA form, the CDR3 reads TGTGCCAGCAGCTTTCCCACAGGGCGGTTTGCGCACCCGAATCAGCCCCAGCATTTT. It is translated as CASSFPTGRFAHPNQPQHF.

The chain employs TRBV24-1 and TRBJ2-2; D may be TRBD1 (5 bases). Germline V gives CDR1 KGHDR, CDR2 SFDVKD. There are 14 residues in the CDR3. Trimming took 9 bases from V and 0 from J, leaving 10 bases between them. The CDR3 sequence is CATARTPNTGELFF. The CDR3 coding sequence is TGTGCCACCGCCCGGACACCGAACACCGGGGAGCTGTTTTTT.

The gene calls are TRBV9 and TRBJ2-3; D unresolved. CDR3 length: 13 residues. V lost 3 bases and J 3 bases, leaving 8 bases between the germline ends. From germline, CDR1 is SGDLS and CDR2 YYNGEE. DNA for the CDR3: TGTGCCAGCAGCGAATCTGGTACAGATACGCAGTATTTT. This codes for CASSESGTDTQYF.

The rearrangement links TRBV9 to TRBJ1-4; no firm D call. CDR3 length equals 12 residues. Per the germline V gene, CDR1 is SGDLS and CDR2 is YYNGEE. Trimming removed 4 bases from V and 6 bases from J, with 7 bases in between. As DNA, the CDR3 is TGTGCCAGCAGCCGACCCGATGAAAAACTGTTTTTT. It yields the protein CASSRPDEKLFF. Using reference TRBV9 and TRBJ1-4 for the parts outside the CDR3, the full variable domain is DSGVTQTPKHLITATGQRVTLRCSPRSGDLSVYWYQQSLDQGLQFLIQYYNGEERAKGNILERFSAQQFPDLHSELNLSSLELGDSALYFCASSRPDEKLFFGSGTQLSVL.

V and J are TRBV10-1 and TRBJ2-5; D is possibly TRBD1 (6 bases). V was clipped by 3 bases and J by 2 bases, with 7 bases between them. CDR1 is WNHNN and CDR2 is SYGVQD in the germline V gene (reference sequence). This CDR3 has 13 residues. The CDR3 loop reads CASSDRGQETQYF. CDR3 bases: TGCGCCAGCAGTGATAGGGGGCAAGAGACCCAGTACTTC.

The gene calls are TRBV2 and TRBJ2-2; TRBD2 agrees at 7 bases. The CDR3 covers 15 residues. Looked up from germline, CDR1 is SNHLY and CDR2 is FYNNEI. Trimming cost V 6 bases and J 2 bases; bases outside gene matches: 6. CDR3 sequence (DNA): TGTGCCAGCAGCAGACTAGCCTCAAACACCGGGGAGCTGTTTTTT. It is translated as CASSRLASNTGELFF.

This chain uses TRBV7-3 with TRBJ2-7; tentatively, D is TRBD2 (6 bases). Germline V CDR1 and CDR2: SGHTA, FQGTGA. The CDR3 runs 14 residues. Trimming removed 5 bases from V and 2 bases from J, with 13 bases in between. CDR3 loop: CASSPGGPAYEQYF. The DNA for the CDR3 is TGTGCCAGCAGCCCCGGAGGGCCGGCCTACGAGCAGTACTTC.

This rearrangement joins TRBV29-1 to TRBJ1-2, with D unresolved. CDR1 is SQVTM, CDR2 ANQGSEA, per germline. The V end was cut by 1 base, the J end by 6 bases, with 6 bases between. This CDR3 has 11 residues. The CDR3 nucleotides read TGCAGCGTTGAAGTCGGAGATGGCTACACCTTC. Translating it yields CSVEVGDGYTF.

The chain couples TRBV27 to TRBJ1-2; no clear D. Between the trimmed V and J ends, which lost 3 bases and 4 bases, there was a span of 9 bases. CDR1 MNHEY and CDR2 SMNVEV come from the germline V gene (reference sequence). This CDR3 has 13 amino acids. CDR3 sequence (DNA): TGTGCCAGCAGTTTGGGAGGGATCTATGGCTACACCTTC. It is translated as CASSLGGIYGYTF.

This sequence joins TRBV27 and TRBJ2-2, with D possibly TRBD1 on 6 matching bases. V was trimmed by 5 bases and J by 10 bases, leaving 14 bases between them. Germline V gene sequence: CDR1 MNHEY, CDR2 SMNVEV (reference sequence). The CDR3 totals 13 residues. The CDR3 here is CASSTSQGSELFF. In DNA, the CDR3 is TGTGCCAGCAGTACCTCACAGGGATCGGAGCTGTTTTTT.

The J gene is TRBJ2-6, the V gene TRBV6-4; D is possibly TRBD1 (6 bases). Trimming stripped 2 bases from V and 1 base from J, with 12 bases between. CDR3 length: 17 amino acids. CDR1 is MRHNA and CDR2 is SNTAGT in the germline V gene. DNA of the CDR3: TGTGCCAGCAGTGACGGGGGCAGGGGATCTGGGGCCAACGTCCTGACTTTC. Translated, it gives CASSDGGRGSGANVLTF.

The chain has TRBV9 and TRBJ2-7, with D perhaps assigned TRBD1 or TRBD2 (5 bases each). Trimming stripped 0 bases from V and 6 bases from J, with 10 bases between. CDR3 length: 13 amino acids. Germline CDR1 is SGDLS and CDR2 is YYNGEE. The CDR3 spells CASSVGRGTEQYF. In DNA, the CDR3 is TGTGCCAGCAGCGTAGGGCGAGGGACCGAGCAGTACTTC.